The 14 T cell receptor beta chains given below trace back to one sample, sequenced in a study of T cells in Graves' hyperthyroidism and ophthalmopathy (dated by TCRdb to about 2019). The method behind the library was multiplex PCR. Sequencing was performed on an Illumina HiSeq 2000. Amplification of TCR beta CDR3 regions was carried out from RNA transcripts. A first-round RT-PCR of the TCR CDR3 used the HTBI primer set with the Qiagen OneStep RT-PCR kit. TCRdb reworked the public reads: Q25 trimming with fastp, MiXCR clone assembly, productive beta chains retained. All rows with the same CDR3 protein become a single entry with the most common DNA and genes. Here the sample has approximately 410,000 distinct CDR3 sequences; roughly an eighth occur a single time. The top ten clones comprise roughly 4.8% of the sample. Sequencing was done on a sample of blood. These receptors all come from a woman aged 18-35 years with Graves' hyperthyroidism.

The sample holds many counts of this clonotype. This chain uses TRBV6-1 with TRBJ1-5, with 9 bases fitting TRBD1. This CDR3 has 15 residues. The V segment lost 7 bases and the J segment 2 bases; nucleotides outside the gene matches: 6. Germline V gene lookup returns CDR1 MNHNS and CDR2 SASEGT. This CDR3 is CASKLDRGGNQPQHF. In DNA form, the CDR3 reads TGTGCCAGCAAATTGGACAGGGGTGGCAATCAGCCCCAGCATTTT.

This clonotype was seen many times. The J gene is TRBJ2-2, the V gene TRBV6-2 or TRBV6-3; D not resolved. Germline V gene lookup returns CDR1 MNHEY and CDR2 SVGEGT. This CDR3 contains 17 residues. V gave up 2 bases and J gave up 3 bases, with 16 bases separating them. The CDR3 here is CASSYPPGTSYTGELFF. In DNA form, the CDR3 reads TGTGCCAGCAGTTACCCTCCGGGTACTTCTTACACCGGGGAGCTGTTTTTT.

This rearrangement joins TRBV6-2 or TRBV6-3 to TRBJ1-6; D not resolved. Germline V gene data show CDR1 as MNHEY and CDR2 as SVGEGT. This CDR3 contains 12 residues. The V end was cut by 7 bases, the J end by 6 bases, with 7 bases between. CDR3 in amino acids: CASNRINSPLHF. The DNA of the CDR3 is TGTGCCAGCAATCGTATTAATTCACCCCTCCACTTT.

J is TRBJ2-5 and V is TRBV12-3 or TRBV12-4, with TRBD2 matching over 15 bases. Trimming took 10 bases from V and 1 from J; bases not matched to a gene: 4. The CDR3 extends over 15 amino acids. This chain's CDR3 is CATGTSGRIQETQYF. CDR3 DNA: TGTGCCACCGGGACTAGCGGGAGGATCCAAGAGACCCAGTACTTC.

This clonotype was observed at least ten times. The rearrangement links TRBV6-1 to TRBJ1-2, with 9 bases that match TRBD1. Germline CDR1 and CDR2: MNHNS and SASEGT. This CDR3 comprises 14 residues. Trimming at V came to 4 bases and at J to 8 bases, leaving 8 bases not matched to a gene. The CDR3 spells CASSGGTGTLGYTF. CDR3 nucleotide sequence: TGTGCCAGCAGTGGGGGGACAGGGACCTTGGGCTACACCTTC.

This clonotype turned up a few times. The chain joins TRBV3-1 to TRBJ1-6; D unresolved. From germline, CDR1 is LGHDT and CDR2 YNNKEL (reference sequence). The CDR3 totals 16 residues. Trimming removed 1 base at V and 8 bases at J, with 15 bases between. The CDR3 protein is CASSQAAGGSDSPLHF. As DNA, the CDR3 is TGTGCCAGCAGCCAAGCGGCCGGTGGTTCGGATTCACCCCTCCACTTT.

This clonotype was observed many times. V and J are TRBV6-1 and TRBJ2-5; 7 nucleotides agree with TRBD1. Germline V gene sequence: CDR1 MNHNS, CDR2 SASEGT. This CDR3 has 14 residues. Unmatched junction bases numbered 13, after V lost 10 bases and J lost 5 bases. For the CDR3, the DNA is TGTGCCACCGGAAATGACAGGGATTGGGAGACCCAGTACTTC. This encodes CATGNDRDWETQYF.

This clonotype appeared many times. CDR3 loop: CASSETGVGEQYF. CDR3 nucleotide sequence: TGTGCCAGCAGTGAGACAGGGGTCGGCGAGCAGTACTTC. This chain joins TRBV6-1 and TRBJ2-7, with 8 bases lining up with TRBD1. Germline CDR1 MNHNS, CDR2 SASEGT. There are 13 residues in the CDR3. V gave up 3 bases and J gave up 6 bases; unmatched junction bases: 4.

There are many counts of this clonotype. The chain couples TRBV30 to TRBJ2-1; 7 positions agree with TRBD1. Looked up from germline, CDR1 is GTSNPN and CDR2 is SVGIG (reference sequence). The CDR3 spans 15 residues. V shed 4 bases and J 0 bases; nucleotides not matched to a gene: 6. DNA of the CDR3: TGTGCCTGGACTCGACAGGGACACTCCTACAATGAGCAGTTCTTC. This encodes CAWTRQGHSYNEQFF.

V and J are TRBV11-2 and TRBJ2-2; a possible D gene is TRBD1 (5 bases). Trimming stripped 5 bases from V and 7 bases from J, with 11 bases between. The CDR3 runs 13 residues. Germline lookup yields CDR1 SGHAT and CDR2 FQNNGV. DNA for the CDR3: TGTGCCAGCAGCCCCAGGGTTGTCGGGGAGCTGTTTTTT. This sequence encodes CASSPRVVGELFF. Combining the CDR3 with reference TRBV11-2 and TRBJ2-2 gives the whole variable domain EAGVAQSPRYKIIEKRQSVAFWCNPISGHATLYWYQQILGQGPKLLIQFQNNGVVDDSQLPKDRFSAERLKGVDSTLKIQPAKLEDSAVYLCASSPRVVGELFFGEGSRLTVL.

This clonotype occurred many times. This chain links TRBV24-1 with TRBJ2-3, with D possibly matching TRBD2 (6 bases). V was clipped by 6 bases and J by 5 bases, with 14 bases between them. CDR1 and CDR2 from the germline V gene are KGHDR and SFDVKD. The CDR3 length is 14 residues. The CDR3: CATSKRLGGDTQYF. The CDR3 DNA reads TGTGCCACCAGTAAACGCCTGGGGGGAGATACGCAGTATTTT.

The chain is built from TRBV12-3 or TRBV12-4 and TRBJ2-7; D is perhaps TRBD1 or TRBD2 (5 bases each). This CDR3 is built from 13 residues. Trimming removed 2 bases at V and 5 bases at J, with 10 bases between. The CDR3 sequence is CASSLQGPNEQYF. CDR3 coding DNA: TGTGCCAGCAGTTTACAGGGACCAAACGAGCAGTACTTC.

The table lists this clonotype with many counts. This chain joins TRBV27 and TRBJ2-1; D remains ambiguous. Trimming took off 6 bases at V and 6 bases at J, with 21 bases between the two ends. This CDR3 comprises 16 residues. From germline, CDR1 is MNHEY and CDR2 SMNVEV (reference sequence). Here the CDR3 DNA reads TGTGCCAGCAGCCCGAATTTGGGCACCTCTCGCAATGAGCAGTTCTTC. Translation: CASSPNLGTSRNEQFF.

The chain links TRBV11-3 to TRBJ1-1; perhaps TRBD1 as D (5 bases). Germline V CDR1 and CDR2: SGHNT, YENEEA. V lost 4 bases, J lost 4 bases, and 13 bases lay in between. The CDR3 is made up of 14 amino acids. The CDR3 DNA sequence: TGTGCCAGCAGCTCCGGACGGGGCCGCACTGAAGCTTTCTTT. Translation gives CASSSGRGRTEAFF.